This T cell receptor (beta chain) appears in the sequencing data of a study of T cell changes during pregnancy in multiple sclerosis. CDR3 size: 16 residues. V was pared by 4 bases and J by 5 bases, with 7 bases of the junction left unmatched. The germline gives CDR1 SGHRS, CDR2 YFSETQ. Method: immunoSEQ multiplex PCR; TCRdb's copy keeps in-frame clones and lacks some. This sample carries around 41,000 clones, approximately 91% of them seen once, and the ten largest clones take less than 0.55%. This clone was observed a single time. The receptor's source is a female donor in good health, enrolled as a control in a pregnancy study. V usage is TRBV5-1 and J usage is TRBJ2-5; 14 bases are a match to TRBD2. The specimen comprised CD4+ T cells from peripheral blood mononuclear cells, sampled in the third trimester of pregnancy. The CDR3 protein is CASSPGLAGVWETQYF. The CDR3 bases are TGCGCCAGCAGCCCGGGACTAGCGGGAGTTTGGGAGACCCAGTACTTC.